These T cell receptor beta chains were read from a single sample in a study of T cell changes during pregnancy in multiple sclerosis. The data were produced by immunoSEQ multiplex PCR, yet TCRdb's version contains in-frame clones alone and is incomplete. The repertoire holds about 40,000 clones, more than 85% seen once, with approximately 0.5% in the top ten. Specimen: CD4+ T cells from peripheral blood mononuclear cells, collected in the second trimester of pregnancy. These receptors were obtained from a female donor in good health, enrolled as a control in a pregnancy study. Each CDR3 is given with its conserved first and last residue. D genes are given only for firm matches. Clone size is given for some rows only: seen once, a few or many times, or a class if the clone is expanded.

j_call,v_call,d_call,clone_size,cdr3_nt,cdr3_aa
TRBJ2-7,TRBV6-5,-,-,TGTGCCAGCGGGGGCAGGGTACCCTACGAGCAGTACTTC,CASGGRVPYEQYF
TRBJ1-1,TRBV6-6,-,-,TGTGCCAGCAGTTACTTGGGGCGGAACACTGAAGCTTTCTTT,CASSYLGRNTEAFF
TRBJ2-7,TRBV28,-,-,TGTGCCAGCAGTTTTCTAGGGGCAGCGGAGCAGTACTTC,CASSFLGAAEQYF
TRBJ2-5,TRBV7-2,-,-,TGTGCCAGCAGCTATCGCGGGTCCGAGTGGGAGACCCAGTACTTC,CASSYRGSEWETQYF
TRBJ1-2,TRBV6-5,TRBD1,-,TGTGCCAGCAGGGGGACAGGGGATGGCTACACCTTC,CASRGTGDGYTF
TRBJ2-1,TRBV2,TRBD2,-,TGTGCCAACACGGGGGGGGACTCCTACAATGAGCAGTTCTTC,CANTGGDSYNEQFF
TRBJ1-4,TRBV28,-,-,TGTGCCAGCAGTTCCCCGCGGGGGGTTAGTGAAAAACTGTTTTTT,CASSSPRGVSEKLFF
TRBJ1-5,TRBV6-1,TRBD1,-,TGTGCCAGCAGTGAATCCTTATTATACAGGGGGGTGAAGTATAGCAATCAGCCCCAGCATTTT,CASSESLLYRGVKYSNQPQHF
TRBJ1-3,TRBV15,-,-,TGTGCCACCAGTAATCACGGACTCACCCTTGGAAACACCATATATTTT,CATSNHGLTLGNTIYF
TRBJ2-2,TRBV5-1,-,-,TGCGCCAGCAGCCAATCGGGGGTTCGCACCGGGGAGCTGTTTTTT,CASSQSGVRTGELFF
TRBJ1-4,TRBV6-6,TRBD1,-,TGTGCCAGCAGTGGACAGGGGGCGCAAACTAATGAAAAACTGTTTTTT,CASSGQGAQTNEKLFF
TRBJ2-7,TRBV4-2,TRBD2,-,TGTGCCAGCAGCCCGGATAGCGGGAGGTACGAGCAGTACTTC,CASSPDSGRYEQYF
TRBJ2-2,TRBV7-3,-,-,TGTGCCAGCAGCTCCCAGTGGAGTACCGGGGAGCTGTTTTTT,CASSSQWSTGELFF
TRBJ2-1,TRBV11-3,TRBD2,-,TGTGCCAGCAGCCCCGGACTAGCGGGTTCCAATGAGCAGTTCTTC,CASSPGLAGSNEQFF
TRBJ1-4,TRBV5-4,TRBD1,-,TGTGCCAGCAGCCGCGCAGTTGGGCAGGGGGCTCGTGAAAAACTGTTTTTT,CASSRAVGQGAREKLFF
TRBJ2-4,TRBV7-6,TRBD2,-,TGTGCCAGCAGCGATCAGAGTGGACTAGCGGGGGGCCGACAAGCCAAAAACATTCAGTACTTC,CASSDQSGLAGGRQAKNIQYF
TRBJ1-1,TRBV29-1,-,-,TGCAGCGTTGAAACCGGGACTATGAACACTGAAGCTTTCTTT,CSVETGTMNTEAFF
TRBJ2-7,TRBV19,-,-,TGTGCCAGTAGTATAGATCTGGGCAGATCCTACGAGCAGTACTTC,CASSIDLGRSYEQYF
TRBJ2-7,TRBV7-2,-,-,TGTGCCAGCAGCTTAGGGCACAACCCCTACGAGCAGTACTTC,CASSLGHNPYEQYF
TRBJ1-1,TRBV5-5,-,-,TGTGCCAGCAGCTTAATTCTAGGGGCGGGGGCTTTCTTT,CASSLILGAGAFF
TRBJ2-7,TRBV6-5,TRBD1,-,TGTGCCAGCAGACCAGGACAGGCTCTTTTGGGAGAGCAGTACTTC,CASRPGQALLGEQYF
TRBJ2-3,TRBV7-9,-,-,TGTGCCAGCAGCCCGGGACTTGGCGACACAGATACGCAGTATTTT,CASSPGLGDTDTQYF
TRBJ1-2,TRBV28,-,-,TGTGCCAGCACCCCGGCAGGCCTCAACTATGGCTACACCTTC,CASTPAGLNYGYTF
TRBJ1-1,TRBV7-8,-,-,TGTGCCAGCAGCCAAGGGGGTGGCACTGAAGCTTTCTTT,CASSQGGGTEAFF
TRBJ1-2,TRBV18,TRBD1,-,TGTGCCAGCTCACCTGGGACAGGGGGTTCGGGCTACACCTTC,CASSPGTGGSGYTF
TRBJ1-1,TRBV7-9,-,-,TGTGCCAGCAGCTTGTGGCAGGTCGACACTGAAGCTTTCTTT,CASSLWQVDTEAFF
TRBJ2-7,TRBV11-1,-,-,TGTGCCAGCAGCTTTACTCGGTCCCACGAGCAGTACTTC,CASSFTRSHEQYF
TRBJ2-5,TRBV27,TRBD1,-,TGTGCCAGCAGTCAGCTAAGGGGGCTGACCCAGTACTTC,CASSQLRGLTQYF
TRBJ2-5,TRBV7-2,TRBD1,once,TGTGCCAGCAGCTTGCGGACAGGGGGGGGGCAAGAGACCCAGTACTTC,CASSLRTGGGQETQYF
TRBJ2-7,TRBV7-7,-,-,TGTGCTAGCAGCCCAACTGACACGGGAGAGCAGTACTTC,CASSPTDTGEQYF
TRBJ2-5,TRBV10-3,-,-,TGTGCCATCAGCAAACTCTCGTACGGGACCCAGTACTTC,CAISKLSYGTQYF
TRBJ1-2,TRBV9,-,-,TGTGCCAGCAGCGTAGGGGTAGGGGTCGGCGACTATGGCTACACCTTC,CASSVGVGVGDYGYTF
TRBJ1-5,TRBV19,TRBD1,-,TGTGCCAGGATAAACCGGGACAGGGGCAATCAGCCCCAGCATTTT,CARINRDRGNQPQHF
TRBJ2-1,TRBV5-5,-,once,TGTGCCAGCAGCCCGTGGGGGGGGCGATTCTACAATGAGCAGTTCTTC,CASSPWGGRFYNEQFF
TRBJ1-5,TRBV27,-,once,TGTGCCAGCAGGCCTGGACGGGGAGGTCAGCCCCAGCATTTT,CASRPGRGGQPQHF
TRBJ2-5,TRBV2,TRBD2,-,TGTGCCAGCAGTACTAGCGAGTGGGGAGAGACCCAGTACTTC,CASSTSEWGETQYF
TRBJ2-5,TRBV5-1,TRBD1,-,TGCGCCAGCAGAAGGACAGGGACCATGGAAGAGACCCAGTACTTC,CASRRTGTMEETQYF
TRBJ2-7,TRBV5-1,-,-,TGCGCCAGCAGCACCGCGGGGAGGTCCATCGACGAGCAGTACTTC,CASSTAGRSIDEQYF